This note documents a single TCR beta chain sequence. Antigen unknown. Time point defined: newly diagnosed, previously untreated cHL patient sample. For comparison, PBMCs from newly diagnosed, untreated classical Hodgkin lymphoma were used. The sample belongs to a study of PD-1 blockade in classical Hodgkin lymphoma. Findings and caveats of the study: Prior therapy or disease activity may underlie the repertoire differences, whose causes remain undefined. Healthy donors were reported to have higher baseline TCR diversity than newly diagnosed patients.

The CDR3 extends over 13 amino acids. From germline, CDR1 is LGHNA and CDR2 YSLEER. Trimming left V 3 bases short and J 6 bases short, with 10 bases between. The protocol was immunoSEQ multiplex PCR, while the TCRdb copy is restricted to in-frame clones and leaves out a portion. Of 20,000 to 25,000 clones in the sample, around 94% are singletons; the top ten hold about 3.7%. Sequenced: peripheral blood mononuclear cells (PBMCs). The V call is TRBV4-3, the J call TRBJ2-3; D not resolved. The receptor was derived from a human donor with classical Hodgkin lymphoma. In DNA form, the CDR3 reads TGCGCCAGCAGCCATGGCCTCCCCGATACGCAGTATTTT. The encoded protein is CASSHGLPDTQYF.